A selection of T cell receptor beta chains follows, all from one sample in a study of T cells in Graves' hyperthyroidism and ophthalmopathy. TCRdb reprocessed the multiplex PCR reads with MiXCR, giving one entry per CDR3 protein. The data contain around 690,000 distinct CDR3 sequences, around 20% of them singletons. Specimen: blood. The receptors derive from a man aged 25-45 years with Graves' ophthalmopathy. Each CDR3 is given with its conserved first and last residue. Fields, in order: D gene, J gene, V gene, clone size, CDR3 DNA, CDR3 protein. D genes are given only for firm matches. Size values are once, few and many counts, or a class for expanded clones, and some rows have none.

D: .
J: TRBJ1-5
V: TRBV20-1
size: .
DNA: TGCAGTGCTAGTCAAGGGCCCTTTCAGCCCCAGCATTTT
CDR3: CSASQGPFQPQHF

D: .
J: TRBJ1-1
V: TRBV29-1
size: .
DNA: TGCAGCGCGGACAGTGGGAACACTGAAGCTTTCTTT
CDR3: CSADSGNTEAFF

D: TRBD2
J: TRBJ2-1
V: TRBV20-1
size: many
DNA: TGCAGTGCTAGAGATCTCCCGCTAGCGGGTTACAATGAGCAGTTCTTC
CDR3: CSARDLPLAGYNEQFF

D: .
J: TRBJ2-5
V: TRBV12-3/TRBV12-4
size: many
DNA: TGTGCCAGCAGTTTTTCGGCAGGGATGGAGACCCAGTACTTC
CDR3: CASSFSAGMETQYF

D: TRBD2
J: TRBJ2-5
V: TRBV7-8
size: few
DNA: TGTGCCAGCAGCTTATATAGCGGGAAACAAGAGACCCAGTACTTC
CDR3: CASSLYSGKQETQYF

D: TRBD1
J: TRBJ1-5
V: TRBV12-3/TRBV12-4
size: many
DNA: TGTGCCAGCAGACCGACAGGGTTCGGCAATCAGCCCCAGCATTTT
CDR3: CASRPTGFGNQPQHF

D: TRBD1
J: TRBJ2-7
V: TRBV6-1
size: few
DNA: TGTGCCAGCAGTGCCGGGACAGGGGGAACCTACGAGCAGTACTTC
CDR3: CASSAGTGGTYEQYF

D: .
J: TRBJ1-1
V: TRBV2
size: many
DNA: TGTGCCAGCAGAGAACAGGGTCCTGAAGCTTTCTTT
CDR3: CASREQGPEAFF

D: .
J: TRBJ2-7
V: TRBV10-3
size: few
DNA: TGTGCCATCAGTGAGCTCCAGGGGCGGGCCGAGCAGTACTTC
CDR3: CAISELQGRAEQYF

D: .
J: TRBJ2-3
V: TRBV13
size: few
DNA: TGTGCCAGCAGCTCTCCCGCGACAGATACGCAGTATTTT
CDR3: CASSSPATDTQYF

D: .
J: TRBJ2-5
V: TRBV3-1
size: few
DNA: TGTGCCAGCAGCCAAGCAGGCTTCCAAGAGACCCAGTACTTC
CDR3: CASSQAGFQETQYF